These 13 T cell receptor beta chains originate from one sample sequenced in a study of blood T cell repertoires in COVID-19. Clones were sequenced by immunoSEQ multiplex PCR, and TCRdb holds only the in-frame ones, with some missing. The data contain more than 95,000 clones, around four fifths of them singletons. Sample: peripheral blood. The source of these receptors is a man aged 55 to 70 with acute or convalescent COVID-19.

This chain links TRBV6-5 with TRBJ1-5; TRBD1 matches 9 bases. V lost 4 bases to trimming and J lost 7 bases; unmatched junction nucleotides: 2. The CDR3 sequence is 13 residues long. Germline CDR1 and CDR2: MNHEY and SVGAGI. The CDR3 loop reads CASSWTGEQPQHF. The DNA of the CDR3 is TGTGCCAGCAGTTGGACAGGGGAACAGCCCCAGCATTTT.

This sequence joins TRBV5-4 and TRBJ1-2, with 9 positions matching TRBD1. This CDR3 has 14 residues. V gave up 4 bases and J gave up 8 bases; unmatched junction bases: 9. In germline, CDR1 is SGHNT, CDR2 YYREEE (reference sequence). CDR3 in amino acids: CASSVGTGRTGYTF. The CDR3 nucleotides read TGTGCCAGCAGCGTAGGGACAGGGAGGACGGGCTACACCTTC. The variable domain in full, with the rest retrieved from reference TRBV5-4 and TRBJ1-2, is ETGVTQSPTHLIKTRGQQVTLRCSSQSGHNTVSWYQQALGQGPQFIFQYYREEENGRGNFPPRFSGLQFPNYSSELNVNALELDDSALYLCASSVGTGRTGYTFGSGTRLTVV.

This clone has more than one count but fewer than ten. V and J are TRBV7-6 and TRBJ1-1; 7 nucleotides align to TRBD1. The CDR3 consists of 15 residues. After removal of 5 bases from V and 5 bases from J, the junction contained 11 bases not matched to a gene. Germline CDR1 reads SGHVS; CDR2 reads FNYEAQ. The CDR3 protein is CASSEITGVWTEAFF. CDR3 sequence (DNA): TGTGCCAGCAGCGAGATAACAGGGGTATGGACTGAAGCTTTCTTT.

The chain is built from TRBV5-6 and TRBJ1-5; TRBD1 is a possible D gene (5 bases). Germline lookup yields CDR1 SGHDT and CDR2 YYEEEE. This CDR3 has 15 amino acids. V lost 0 bases and J 5 bases, leaving 12 bases between the germline ends. CDR3 loop: CASSLAFSGDQPQHF. CDR3 nucleotide sequence: TGTGCCAGCAGCTTGGCCTTTTCGGGGGATCAGCCCCAGCATTTT.

This clone was detected only a few times. The chain joins TRBV4-1 to TRBJ1-6; 9 bases line up with TRBD1. V lost 3 bases and J lost 3; bases outside the gene matches: 0. CDR3 size: 15 residues. CDR1 and CDR2 from the germline V gene are MGHRA and YSYEKL. The CDR3 region is CASSQDRGYNSPLHF. The CDR3 coding sequence is TGCGCCAGCAGCCAGGACAGGGGCTATAATTCACCCCTCCACTTT.

The chain recombines TRBV6-5 with TRBJ2-2; 7 bases match TRBD1. CDR1 and CDR2 from the germline V gene are MNHEY and SVGAGI. This CDR3 has 14 amino acids. V was pared by 7 bases and J by 4 bases, with 6 bases of the junction left unmatched. In nucleotides, the CDR3 is TGTGCCAGCATTCAGACAGGGAGCACCGGGGAGCTGTTTTTT. This codes for CASIQTGSTGELFF.

The gene calls are TRBV24-1 and TRBJ2-3, with a possible D match to TRBD2 (6 bases). The CDR3 has 14 residues. Germline V lookup: CDR1 KGHDR, CDR2 SFDVKD. V was pared by 4 bases and J by 4 bases, with 11 bases between. In DNA form, the CDR3 reads TGTGCCACCAGTGAGGGGGGAGGAGCAGATACGCAGTATTTT. Its protein is CATSEGGGADTQYF.

This clone is labeled medium-sized. CDR3 in DNA: TGTGCCAGCAGTATTGGAGTCGGGGTCGCTTCGGTGCAGTACTTC. Translated, it gives CASSIGVGVASVQYF. This chain joins TRBV28 and TRBJ2-7, with D tentatively TRBD2 (5 bases). Germline CDR1 reads MDHEN; CDR2 reads SYDVKM. Between the trimmed V and J ends, which lost 5 bases and 9 bases, there was a span of 23 bases. The CDR3 length is 15 residues.

This sequence joins TRBV4-1 and TRBJ2-7, with D perhaps TRBD2 (7 bases). Germline CDR1 is MGHRA and CDR2 is YSYEKL. V was trimmed by 3 bases and J by 3 bases, leaving 21 bases between them. There are 17 residues in the CDR3. The CDR3: CASSQTLDGGPRYEQYF. In nucleotides, the CDR3 is TGCGCCAGCAGCCAGACCTTAGACGGGGGGCCCCGCTACGAGCAGTACTTC.

This chain links TRBV15 with TRBJ1-5; tentatively, D is TRBD1 (6 bases). Trimming removed 1 base from V and 9 bases from J, with 16 bases in between. CDR3 length: 15 amino acids. The V gene's germline CDR1 is LNHNV and CDR2 YYDKDF (reference sequence). The CDR3 protein is CATSRVGGQDPPQHF. The CDR3 coding sequence is TGTGCCACCAGCAGAGTGGGGGGGCAAGATCCGCCCCAGCATTTT.

V usage is TRBV6-2 or TRBV6-3 and J usage is TRBJ1-1; 8 positions agree with TRBD1. CDR1 and CDR2 (germline): MNHEY, SVGEGT. This CDR3 spans 18 amino acids. The junction had 11 bases not matched to a gene; V was cut back by 2 bases and J by 0 bases. CDR3 residues: CASSYRIRQGRMNTEAFF. The CDR3 DNA follows: TGTGCCAGCAGTTACCGAATTCGACAGGGGAGAATGAACACTGAAGCTTTCTTT.

CDR3 residues: CASSPSGIRRSPLHF. The CDR3, as DNA: TGTGCCAGCAGCCCGTCCGGGATTAGACGTTCACCCCTCCACTTT. The chain combines TRBV6-5 with TRBJ1-6; D gene unclear. The CDR3 is 15 residues long. The V end was cut by 6 bases, the J end by 9 bases, with 18 bases between. In germline, CDR1 is MNHEY, CDR2 SVGAGI.

CDR3 in amino acids: CASSFRGEGNQPQHF. Written as DNA, the CDR3 is TGTGCCAGCAGCTTCAGGGGGGAAGGCAATCAGCCCCAGCATTTT. The rearrangement uses TRBV5-4 and TRBJ1-5, with 7 bases fitting TRBD1. The CDR3 sequence is 15 residues long. Germline assignment: CDR1 SGHNT and CDR2 YYREEE (reference sequence). V was pared by 2 bases and J by 2 bases, with 4 bases of the junction left unmatched.